Given below is one T cell receptor beta chain in context. The sample belongs to a study of T-cell reconstitution after alpha-beta-depleted transplantation in children. Molecular barcoding with unique molecular identifiers was used for the TCRbeta library. TCRdb itself ran the PCR reads through MiXCR, one entry per CDR3 protein. This table has about 440,000 distinct CDR3 sequences, 43% appearing once. V was clipped by 2 bases and J by 1 base, with 9 bases between them. Germline loops: CDR1 MDHEN, CDR2 SYDVKM. This CDR3 has 14 amino acids. The chain employs TRBV28 and TRBJ2-7; no clear D gene. Sequenced material: PBMCs, taken before TCRalphabeta/CD19-depleted stem cell transplant. The sequence was collected from a girl aged 2-10 years with aplastic anemia, due to receive a stem cell transplant. CDR3 sequence: CASSLGVRSYEQYF. CDR3 in DNA: TGTGCCAGCAGTTTAGGGGTCAGATCCTACGAGCAGTACTTC.